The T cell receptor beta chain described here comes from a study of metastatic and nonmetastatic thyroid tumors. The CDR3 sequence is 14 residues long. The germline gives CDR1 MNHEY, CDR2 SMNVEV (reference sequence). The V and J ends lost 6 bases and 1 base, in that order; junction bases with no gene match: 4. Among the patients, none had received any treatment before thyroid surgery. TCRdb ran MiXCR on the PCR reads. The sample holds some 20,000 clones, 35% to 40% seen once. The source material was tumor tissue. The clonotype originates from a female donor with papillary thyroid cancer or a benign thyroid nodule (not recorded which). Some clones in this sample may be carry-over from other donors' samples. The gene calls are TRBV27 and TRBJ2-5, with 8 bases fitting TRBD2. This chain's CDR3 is CASRAGAFQETQYF. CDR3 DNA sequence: TGTGCCAGCAGAGCGGGGGCCTTCCAAGAGACCCAGTACTTC.